This T cell receptor (beta chain) was profiled in a study of persistence of HIV-infected CD4 T cells. The CDR3 is 16 amino acids. Trimming left V 0 bases short and J 0 bases short, with 10 bases between. The germline V gene encodes CDR1 SGHRS and CDR2 YFSETQ. This was the immunoSEQ version 4 assay in survey mode. Produced via immunoSEQ multiplex PCR; TCRdb's table is partial and in-frame only. There are about 30,000 clones in the sample; roughly four fifths occur only once, and 0.86% lies in the top ten. Study-wide findings and caveats: Antigen-responding cells were enriched for degenerate expanded CDR3beta sequences.

Cells were stimulated with CMV-infected fibroblast lysates at approximately 10 ug/mL. Memory cells lacking CD40L and CD69 with high CD45RO were sorted. This clone has a single count. Its antigen is undetermined. The chain joins TRBV5-1 to TRBJ2-4; D gene uncertain. Sequencing used CD4+ T cells sorted from PBMCs after approximately 19-hour stimulation, obtained from a patient who received antiretroviral therapy. This TCR derives from an adult man with HIV who was CMV-seropositive. CDR3 region: CASSLGPVIAKNIQYF. The CDR3 bases are TGCGCCAGCAGCTTGGGTCCAGTAATAGCCAAAAACATTCAGTACTTC.